This T cell receptor (beta chain) came from a study of blood T cell repertoires in COVID-19 (dated by TCRdb to about 2020). Describing the broader study: Samples from collaborators originated in the United States, Italy and Spain and spanned both the acute and convalescent phases of COVID-19. A freely available public database, intended as a resource for researchers studying the immune response to SARS-CoV-2, is where the repertoires were released. Deeply sampled blood TCRbeta repertoires from subjects exposed to, actively infected with, or recovered from COVID-19 were included in the dataset. The sample metadata nearly always contained a de-identified subject ID, COVID-19 status, age in years and sex. The prospective study material was composed of cDNA or gDNA derived from T cells, B-cell-depleted T cells, or PBMCs. The samples were drawn from two sources: the first 160 participants of the ongoing ImmuneRACE study, and 1,254 subjects contributed by 6 global collaborators. Where HLA class I and class II types were available, the types were taken from metadata supplied by the sample provider, not from assay-based typing. What the study reported, not specific to this receptor: Clinical and demographic metadata were provided uncurated, with the amount varying by source and participant.

Of note for this clone: Its antigen remains undetermined. It has no much larger one-base neighbor in the sample; base qualities were not kept.

TCRbeta CDR3 regions were amplified from genomic DNA by means of the immunoSEQ Assay, a bias-controlled multiplex PCR. The original pipeline was this. The number of nucleated cells in each sample was estimated by amplification of reference gene primers within the assay. To quantify the absolute abundance of each unique TCRbeta CDR3 rearrangement, sequence reads were collapsed and filtered. For each sample, productive Simpson clonality was calculated by taking the square root of Simpson's diversity index across productive rearrangements. Here the immuneACCESS table is served through TCRdb, limited to in-frame sequences with V and J called. Missing clones are a known gap in these copies; in checked studies unresolved V genes cover under half, and the rest lacks a known reason. The DNA gave D and trimming, while V, J and clone size come from that table. The sample has around 120,000 clones on record, 90% of them singletons. The ten largest clones add up to 3.8% of the sample.

Trimming takes 2 bases from V and 4 bases from J, and the germline ends sit 14 bases apart. The germline V gene encodes CDR1 SGHNT and CDR2 YYREEE (reference sequence). The CDR3 holds 15 amino acids from the cysteine to the phenylalanine. Only the CDR3 region is kept as DNA, spanning 45 bases read in frame from base 1. In Seattle, one collaborating source enrolled patients while the infection was active and tracked those patients longitudinally over the course of disease. Collaborating institutions collected whole blood in K2EDTA tubes following their own protocols. Collaborator samples were shipped for TCRbeta analysis as frozen whole blood, isolated PBMCs, or DNA extracted from either sample type.

This receptor was identified in a woman aged 55-69 years with COVID-19, enrolled during active disease. Recombination linked TRBV5-4 to TRBJ2-3, and possibly TRBD1, on 8 matching bases. Source material: peripheral blood. CDR3 protein: CASSFGQGGADTQYF. The nucleotide sequence reads TGTGCCAGCAGCTTCGGACAGGGAGGGGCAGATACGCAGTATTTT. Joined to the reference TRBV5-4 and TRBJ2-3 proteins, this CDR3 gives the full variable domain: ETGVTQSPTHLIKTRGQQVTLRCSSQSGHNTVSWYQQALGQGPQFIFQYYREEENGRGNFPPRFSGLQFPNYSSELNVNALELDDSALYLCASSFGQGGADTQYFGPGTRLTVL.